This is a list of T cell receptor beta chains from one sample in a study of shared clonotypes between healthy human individuals. Assay: immunoSEQ multiplex PCR; the TCRdb copy retains only in-frame clones and omits some. Altogether roughly 2.2 million clones are present, around 93% being singletons, with the ten largest covering 0.37%. The source material was naive CD4+ T cells from PBMCs. The receptors stem from a man aged 18 to 29 in good health. Some clones in this sample may be carry-over from other donors' samples. CDR3s include the opening cysteine and the closing phenylalanine or tryptophan. Each record gives: clone size, J gene, V gene, D gene, CDR3 length, CDR3 protein, CDR3 DNA. A D gene is named only where the DNA matches it firmly. Rows may omit the clone size; those that give it use once, few, many or a size class.

- TRBJ1-4 TRBV4-1 TRBD1 17 CASSQGGRGRFNEKLFF TGCGCCAGCAGCCAAGGGGGTAGGGGGCGGTTTAATGAAAAACTGTTTTTT
- TRBJ2-7 TRBV28 - 12 CASSRVVGEQYF TGTGCCAGCAGCCGGGTGGTTGGGGAGCAGTACTTC
- TRBJ2-5 TRBV7-9 TRBD1 14 CASRPNRGMETQYF TGTGCCAGCAGGCCCAACAGGGGAATGGAGACCCAGTACTTC
- TRBJ1-2 TRBV28 - 14 CASSLWRDSYGYTF TGTGCCAGCAGTTTATGGCGCGACAGCTATGGCTACACCTTC
- TRBJ1-2 TRBV30 - 14 CHGRFQGYNYGYTF TGCCATGGGAGGTTCCAGGGGTATAACTATGGCTACACCTTC
- TRBJ1-1 TRBV27 - 13 CASRDRWGTEAFF TGTGCCAGCAGAGATCGGTGGGGGACTGAAGCTTTCTTT
- TRBJ2-3 TRBV4-1 TRBD2 17 CASSQEFGLAGGTAQYF TGCGCCAGCAGCCAAGAGTTCGGACTAGCGGGTGGGACGGCGCAGTATTTT
once TRBJ2-7 TRBV7-9 TRBD2 15 CASSPPGGRWNEQYF TGTGCCAGCAGCCCCCCGGGAGGGAGGTGGAACGAGCAGTACTTC
- TRBJ1-5 TRBV5-1 - 15 CASSFEGLSNQPQHF TGCGCCAGCAGCTTTGAGGGGCTTAGCAATCAGCCCCAGCATTTT
- TRBJ1-1 TRBV28 TRBD1 10 CATPTGKTFF TGTGCCACCCCGACAGGGAAAACTTTCTTT
- TRBJ1-1 TRBV30 - 12 CAWSVKNTEAFF TGTGCCTGGAGTGTGAAAAACACTGAAGCTTTCTTT
- TRBJ2-2 TRBV7-3 TRBD1 15 CASSRAGGGTGELFF TGTGCCAGCAGCCGCGCAGGGGGCGGCACCGGGGAGCTGTTTTTT
- TRBJ2-1 TRBV4-1 - 15 CASSLAAGHEWEQFF TGCGCCAGCAGCCTCGCGGCGGGGCATGAGTGGGAGCAGTTCTTC
- TRBJ1-5 TRBV27 - 14 CASSPRSSNQPQHF TGTGCCAGCAGTCCCCGGAGCAGCAATCAGCCCCAGCATTTT
- TRBJ1-4 TRBV5-1 - 17 CASSLVQKWIYNEKLFF TGCGCCAGCAGCTTGGTCCAGAAGTGGATCTATAATGAAAAACTGTTTTTT
- TRBJ2-5 TRBV7-8 - 12 CASSLSSWSEYF TGTGCCAGCAGCTTAAGTTCCTGGTCGGAGTACTTC